This T cell receptor beta chain was observed in a study of identical twins' blood T cells. General study points: Shared CDR3 clonotype counts tracked mainly the product of cloneset sizes.

This CDR3 has 13 residues. Germline CDR1 and CDR2: DFQATT and SNEGSKA (reference sequence). V was clipped by 0 bases and J by 7 bases, with 10 bases between them. About this clonotype: The antigen remains undetermined.

TCRdb reanalysed the 5' RACE reads using MiXCR and keeps one entry per CDR3 protein. The sample has 350,000 to 400,000 distinct CDR3 sequences; 28% are singletons. This sequence joins TRBV20-1 and TRBJ2-1; D might be TRBD1 (5 bases). This clonotype was obtained from a woman aged 18 to 50 in good health. Source material: PBMCs. The chain's CDR3 is CSARDHRINEQFF. DNA for the CDR3: TGCAGTGCTAGAGACCACAGGATAAATGAGCAGTTCTTC.